This entry features one T cell receptor beta chain sequence. As yet, its antigen is unknown. The time point here: week 5, during vaccination. Doses consisted of 300 ug of mutant IDH1 20-mer peptide each, paired with topical imiquimod. The data belong to a study of a mutant IDH1 vaccine in newly diagnosed glioma. Study details: Vaccine dosing followed radiotherapy by 4-6 weeks, or accompanied temozolomide cycles. Most had both radiotherapy and temozolomide beforehand; others had only one.

V lost 1 base, J lost 5 bases, and 17 bases lay in between. This CDR3 has 16 amino acids. Germline V CDR1 and CDR2: SEHNR, FQNEAQ (reference sequence). Sequencing was performed with immunoSEQ multiplex PCR; in TCRdb, only in-frame clones are kept and a portion is missing. Of 35,000 to 45,000 clones detected, roughly 76% appear once; the ten largest clones hold around 10%. Sequencing used PBMCs, obtained from a glioma patient whose treatment included an IDH1 peptide vaccine. This clonotype was obtained from a man aged 45-60 years with glioma. The rearrangement joins TRBV7-9 to TRBJ1-2; no firm D call. The CDR3 loop is CASSLGSVRVGYGYTF. CDR3 coding DNA: TGTGCCAGCAGCTTAGGTAGCGTACGTGTAGGGTATGGCTACACCTTC.